Below are 10 T cell receptor beta chains sequenced from a single sample in a study of cytomegalovirus exposure and HLA in healthy donors. Vbeta (60) and Jbeta (13) primers were used in the PCR. Repertoires were generated with immunoSEQ multiplex PCR, while TCRdb's copy carries only in-frame clones and drops some. Here the sample spans 120,000 or so clones, around 82% being singletons. Material for sequencing was PBMCs. All receptors derive from a female donor in good health and CMV-seronegative.

The rearrangement uses TRBV2 and TRBJ2-1, with 10 nucleotides matching TRBD2. The CDR3 length is 14 residues. Germline CDR1 is SNHLY and CDR2 is FYNNEI. J lost 8 bases, V lost 7 bases, and 8 bases had no gene match. CDR3 in amino acids: CASNPTSGVDEQFF. For the CDR3, the DNA is TGTGCCAGCAATCCCACTAGCGGGGTGGATGAGCAGTTCTTC. Together with reference TRBV2 and TRBJ2-1, the CDR3 gives the full variable domain: EPEVTQTPSHQVTQMGQEVILRCVPISNHLYFYWYRQILGQKVEFLVSFYNNEISEKSEIFDDQFSVERPDGSNFTLKIRSTKLEDSAMYFCASNPTSGVDEQFFGPGTRLTVL.

This clone was observed a single time. CDR3 sequence: CAISEGGPTYGYTF. The CDR3, as DNA: TGTGCCATCAGTGAAGGGGGTCCTACCTATGGCTACACCTTC. The chain has TRBV10-3 and TRBJ1-2; a possible D gene is TRBD1 (6 bases). Germline lookup yields CDR1 ENHRY and CDR2 SYGVKD. The V end lost 3 bases, the J end lost 4 bases, and 12 bases lay between the germline ends. This CDR3 is built from 14 residues.

The V gene is TRBV6-5, the J gene TRBJ2-7; weak D call: TRBD1 (5 bases). Germline lookup yields CDR1 MNHEY and CDR2 SVGAGI. V lost 3 bases, J lost 7 bases, and 13 bases lay in between. CDR3 length: 13 residues. The CDR3 loop reads CASSYEGEGEQYF. CDR3 coding DNA: TGTGCCAGCAGTTATGAAGGGGAAGGGGAGCAGTACTTC.

In its sample, this clone was seen a few times. The chain uses TRBV6-5 and TRBJ1-5; no firm D call. The V and J ends lost 5 bases and 5 bases respectively, with 13 bases between them. Germline values: CDR1 MNHEY, CDR2 SVGAGI. The CDR3 spans 14 residues. CDR3 protein: CASSELGDHQPQHF. CDR3 in DNA: TGTGCCAGCAGTGAACTCGGGGATCATCAGCCCCAGCATTTT.

This clone was counted once. The V call is TRBV5-6, the J call TRBJ2-7, with D unresolved. CDR3 length: 14 residues. Germline V gene lookup returns CDR1 SGHDT and CDR2 YYEEEE. Trimming removed 3 bases at V and 0 bases at J, with 10 bases between. CDR3 residues: CASSSTLYSYEQYF. CDR3 DNA: TGTGCCAGCAGCTCCACTCTTTACTCCTACGAGCAGTACTTC.

The rearrangement joins TRBV11-2 to TRBJ2-5; 8 bases map to TRBD2. J lost 4 bases, V lost 2 bases, and 9 bases had no gene match. The CDR3 runs to 16 residues. Per germline, CDR1 SGHAT and CDR2 FQNNGV. The CDR3 protein is CASSLNWASGRETQYF. The CDR3 DNA reads as TGTGCCAGCAGCTTAAATTGGGCTAGCGGGCGAGAGACCCAGTACTTC.

This chain joins TRBV19 and TRBJ2-2; TRBD2 agrees at 8 bases. The J segment lost 7 bases and the V segment lost 11 bases, leaving 9 bases of the junction unmatched. Germline CDR1 is LNHDA and CDR2 is SQIVND (reference sequence). CDR3 length: 13 residues. CDR3 nucleotides: TGTGCCTCCGGGGGGGGGTTATTCGGGGAGCTGTTTTTT. Translating gives CASGGGLFGELFF.

The rearrangement uses TRBV18 and TRBJ2-2, with 8 bases fitting TRBD1. Germline V gives CDR1 KGHSH, CDR2 LQKENI. This CDR3 is 16 amino acids long. After removal of 3 bases from V and 2 bases from J, the junction contained 5 bases not matched to a gene. The CDR3 here is CASSPQGAANTGELFF. The CDR3 region has the DNA TGTGCCAGCTCACCCCAGGGGGCTGCAAACACCGGGGAGCTGTTTTTT.

J is TRBJ2-1 and V is TRBV5-1, with 10 bases lining up with TRBD1. The CDR3 contains 15 residues. The trim removed 4 bases at V and 5 bases at J, leaving 6 bases unmatched. CDR1 and CDR2 from the germline V gene are SGHRS and YFSETQ. CDR3 protein: CASSRTGGPNNEQFF. The CDR3 DNA sequence: TGCGCCAGCAGCCGGACAGGGGGGCCCAACAATGAGCAGTTCTTC.

The chain links TRBV4-1 to TRBJ2-3; 13 bases line up with TRBD2. Per germline, CDR1 MGHRA and CDR2 YSYEKL. J gave up 9 bases and V 0 bases, and 12 bases lay outside the gene matches. The CDR3 consists of 18 residues. DNA for the CDR3: TGCGCCAGCAGCCAAGAAGGGGGCACTAGCGGGGGGGCCGGAACGCAGTATTTT. Translated, it gives CASSQEGGTSGGAGTQYF.